Shown below are 29 T cell receptor beta chains from a single sample sequenced in a study of tissue T cells after allogeneic stem cell transplantation. TCRdb's copy holds only in-frame clones and misses some; the assay was immunoSEQ multiplex PCR. The sample shows 5,000 to 7,500 clones, 48% of them seen only once. Regarding time point: mouse harvest day 14 after allogeneic transplant. Mouse grafts combined 10^7 T-cell-depleted bone marrow cells with 10^6 splenic CD5+ T cells. The sequenced sample consisted of gut tissue. Receptors were obtained from a female BALB/c mouse given C57BL/6 T cells with graft-versus-host disease after an allogeneic hematopoietic cell transplant.

Concerning this clone itself: The gene names here belong to mouse. The read terminates 1 residue ahead of where the CDR3 ends, so the germline J gene completes it. The chain employs TRBV23 and TRBJ2-3; TRBD1, the table's D call, was not compared with the DNA. CDR1 is KGHTA and CDR2 is FQNQQP in the germline V gene. CDR3 length: 15 amino acids. Partial CDR3 DNA: TGCTCCAGCAGTCTACAGGGGTCTAGTGCAGAAACGCTGTAT. Amino acids: CSSSLQGSSAETLY. The full CDR3 sequence reads CSSSLQGSSAETLYF.

Only a few counts were recorded for this clone. Germline and genes: mouse. The read gets to within 1 residue of the CDR3 end, and the germline J gene fills in the rest. V usage is TRBV26 and J usage is TRBJ2-7; TRBD1 agrees at 7 bases. V shed 0 bases, J shed 2 bases, and the junction held 1 base outside the gene matches. This CDR3 is built from 14 residues. Germline CDR1 KGHPV, CDR2 FQNQEV (reference sequence). The CDR3 sequence is CASSLSTGAYEQYF. CDR3 DNA, as far as it was read: TGTGCCAGCAGTCTGTCTACAGGGGCCTATGAACAGTAC.

This clone was picked up a small number of times. Any gene name here is a mouse gene name. The read stops 1 residue short of the end of the CDR3; the missing end is completed from the germline J gene. The chain carries TRBV26 and TRBJ1-5; no reliable D call. CDR1 and CDR2 (germline): KGHPV, FQNQEV (reference sequence). This CDR3 contains 13 residues. Between the trimmed V and J ends, which lost 0 bases and 2 bases, there was a span of 2 bases. The chain's CDR3 is CASSLSYNQAPLF. CDR3 DNA, as far as it was read: TGTGCCAGCAGTCTGTCCTACAACCAGGCTCCGCTT.

With respect to this clone: Genes and germline come from the mouse. The DNA ends 1 residue before the CDR3 does, and the rest of the CDR3 is filled in from the germline J gene. The chain uses TRBV12-2 and TRBJ2-5; 11 nucleotides match TRBD2. Trimming at V came to 2 bases and at J to 2 bases, leaving 2 bases not matched to a gene. This CDR3 has 15 residues. Per germline, CDR1 SGHLS and CDR2 HYDKME. CDR3 bases read: TGTGCCAGCTCTCGGGACTGGGGGACCCAAGACACCCAGTAC. It is translated as CASSRDWGTQDTQY. The whole CDR3 sequence is CASSRDWGTQDTQYF.

Notes on this clone: Gene names and germline refer to mouse. The sequenced fragment ends 1 residue before the CDR3 boundary, so the rest is inferred from the germline J gene. V is TRBV29 and J is TRBJ1-6, with unresolved D. TRBJ1-6 is sorted into the ORF group, with uncertain function. CDR3 size: 14 residues. The V gene's germline CDR1 is MSHET and CDR2 SYDVDS. V was cut by 6 bases and J by 3 bases, with 9 bases left in between. Incomplete CDR3 DNA: TGTGCTAGCAGGAGACGGAACTATAATTCGCCCCTCTAC. This gives the protein CASRRRNYNSPLY. The whole CDR3 sequence reads CASRRRNYNSPLYF.

Comment on this clone: The gene symbols are mouse symbols. The CDR3 end lies 1 residue beyond the end of the read and is filled in from the germline J gene. The chain carries TRBV12-1 and TRBJ2-3, with D possibly TRBD1 on 6 matching bases. The CDR3 is 13 amino acids. Trimming pared 2 bases from V and 1 base from J, leaving 6 bases between. Germline V gene sequence: CDR1 SGHSN, CDR2 HYEKVE. The CDR3 loop reads CASSRQGAETLYF. The sequenced CDR3 bases are TGTGCCAGCTCTCGACAGGGTGCAGAAACGCTGTAT.

On this clone itself: The listed genes are named as in mouse. The read falls 1 residue short of the CDR3 end, and the missing part is taken from the germline J gene. The V gene is TRBV12-1, the J gene TRBJ1-1; D is ambiguous. The CDR3 is 14 amino acids. Germline V gene lookup returns CDR1 SGHSN and CDR2 HYEKVE. The germline V and J ends were trimmed by 4 bases and 4 bases, with 15 bases remaining between them. The CDR3 sequence: CASSPAGLGTEVFF. The CDR3 DNA, read in part, is TGTGCCAGCTCCCCGGCGGGGTTGGGCACAGAAGTCTTC. The whole variable domain, filled in from reference TRBV12-1 and TRBJ1-1, reads DSGVVQSPRHIIKEKGGRSVLTCIPISGHSNVVWYQQTLGKELKFLIQHYEKVERDKGFLPSRFSVQQFDDYHSEMNMSALELEDSAMYFCASSPAGLGTEVFFGKGTRLTVV.

This clone was found a few times. The genes and germline here are from mouse. The CDR3 goes on 1 residue after the read ends, and that part is filled in from the germline J gene. The J gene is TRBJ2-7, the V gene TRBV13-2; possible D gene TRBD1, 5 bases. CDR3 size: 14 residues. Deletions cut 3 bases from V and 0 bases from J, with 10 bases between. From germline, CDR1 is NNHNN and CDR2 SYGAGS (reference sequence). CDR3 bases read: TGTGCCAGCGGTGCCAGACAGAGCTCCTATGAACAGTAC. Its translation is CASGARQSSYEQY. The entire CDR3 sequence reads CASGARQSSYEQYF.

In the case of this clone: Mouse names are used for the genes. The read halts 1 residue ahead of the CDR3 end, with the missing end drawn from the germline J gene. The genes are TRBV19 and TRBJ1-4, with TRBD1 matching over 8 bases. Germline assignment: CDR1 FNHDT and CDR2 SITEND (reference sequence). The CDR3 sequence is 14 residues long. V lost 4 bases to trimming and J lost 2 bases; unmatched junction nucleotides: 1. Here the CDR3 reads CASSRTGSNERLFF. The covered CDR3 bases are TGTGCCAGCAGTCGGACAGGGTCCAACGAAAGATTATTT.

A remark on this clone: Gene names follow the mouse nomenclature. The read ends 1 residue shy of where the CDR3 ends; the end is completed using the germline J gene. The chain employs TRBV16 and TRBJ2-4; 7 nucleotides match TRBD2. Per the germline V gene, CDR1 is SGHSA and CDR2 is FRNQAP. The CDR3 is made up of 14 amino acids. The V gene end was trimmed by 5 bases and the J gene end by 1 base; junction bases not matched to a gene: 3. This CDR3 reads CASSPTGGQNTLYF. The sequenced CDR3 bases are TGTGCAAGCAGCCCAACTGGGGGTCAAAACACCTTGTAC.

Only a few counts were recorded for this clone. Mouse names are used for the genes. The observed sequence ends 1 residue before the CDR3 terminus, with the missing tail filled in from the germline J gene. This chain uses TRBV12-1 with TRBJ2-7; D possibly corresponds to TRBD2 (5 bases). Trimming took off 1 base at V and 4 bases at J, with 10 bases between the two ends. The CDR3 consists of 13 residues. Germline CDR1 reads SGHSN; CDR2 reads HYEKVE. The covered CDR3 bases are TGTGCCAGCTCTCTGACTGTTTCTTATGAACAGTAC. This codes for CASSLTVSYEQY. In full, the CDR3 reads CASSLTVSYEQYF. Combining the CDR3 with reference TRBV12-1 and TRBJ2-7 gives the whole variable domain DSGVVQSPRHIIKEKGGRSVLTCIPISGHSNVVWYQQTLGKELKFLIQHYEKVERDKGFLPSRFSVQQFDDYHSEMNMSALELEDSAMYFCASSLTVSYEQYFGPGTRLTVL.

This clone has only a few counts. Mouse names are used for the genes. The sequenced fragment ends 1 residue before the CDR3 boundary, so the rest is inferred from the germline J gene. The chain employs TRBV2 and TRBJ1-3, with D maybe TRBD1 (6 bases). Germline lookup yields CDR1 LGHNA and CDR2 YSYQKL. The CDR3 spans 17 residues. The V gene lost 0 bases and the J gene lost 0 bases, with 12 bases spanning the gap. The CDR3 DNA, read in part, is TGTGCCAGCAGCCAAGACGGGACACCAAATTCTGGAAATACGCTCTAT. Protein product: CASSQDGTPNSGNTLY. The whole CDR3 protein is CASSQDGTPNSGNTLYF.

This clone was picked up a small number of times. Mouse gene names apply. The read terminates 1 residue before the CDR3 end, so the remaining end is supplied by the germline J gene. The rearrangement links TRBV19 to TRBJ2-7; D is unresolved. Per the germline V gene, CDR1 is FNHDT and CDR2 is SITEND (reference sequence). CDR3 length equals 11 residues. Trimming left V 5 bases short and J 3 bases short, with 6 bases between. Incomplete CDR3 DNA: TGTGCCAGCAGCCAATACTATGAACAGTAC. It translates to CASSQYYEQY. The CDR3 in its entirety is CASSQYYEQYF.

This clone has only a few counts. Gene names follow the mouse nomenclature. The missing CDR3 end, 1 residue past where the read stops, is filled in from the germline J gene. The chain combines TRBV14 with TRBJ2-1, with D uncertain. The CDR3 has 12 residues. V lost 2 bases, J lost 1 base, and 1 base lay in between. The germline V gene encodes CDR1 SGHDT and CDR2 FRDEAV. CDR3 DNA (partial): TGTGCCAGCAGTTTAAACTATGCTGAGCAGTTC. The encoded protein is CASSLNYAEQF. The whole CDR3 protein reads CASSLNYAEQFF. Using reference TRBV14 and TRBJ2-1 for the parts outside the CDR3, the full variable domain is EAGVTQSPRYAVLQEGQAVSFWCDPISGHDTLYWYQQPRDQGPQLLVYFRDEAVIDNSQLPSDRFSAVRPKGTNSTLKIQSAKQGDTATYLCASSLNYAEQFFGPGTRLTVL.

This clone was observed a single time. Genes and germline come from the mouse. Read data end 1 residue before the CDR3 end; the end is taken from the germline J gene. V usage is TRBV26 and J usage is TRBJ2-5; TRBD2 agrees at 9 bases. The germline V gene has CDR1 KGHPV and CDR2 FQNQEV (reference sequence). V lost 0 bases to trimming and J lost 6 bases; unmatched junction nucleotides: 4. This CDR3 is built from 15 residues. CDR3 DNA (partial): TGTGCCAGCAGTCTGTCGAACTGGGGGGAGGACACCCAGTAC. As protein: CASSLSNWGEDTQY. The complete CDR3 sequence is CASSLSNWGEDTQYF.

Note on this clone: Gene and germline names: mouse. The read ends 1 residue early relative to the CDR3; the germline J gene fills the gap. V and J are TRBV12-1 and TRBJ2-3; 10 positions agree with TRBD2. The germline V gene encodes CDR1 SGHSN and CDR2 HYEKVE. CDR3 size: 16 residues. Trimming cost V 2 bases and J 0 bases; bases outside gene matches: 4. The DNA read from the CDR3 is TGTGCCAGCTCTCCGGGACTGGGGTTTAGTGCAGAAACGCTGTAT. This codes for CASSPGLGFSAETLY. The whole CDR3 is CASSPGLGFSAETLYF.

This clone was seen a handful of times. The gene names here belong to mouse. The sequenced CDR3 bases are TGTGCCAGCAGTCTACAGGTCGGTGCAGAAACGCTGTAT. Amino acids: CASSLQVGAETLY. The CDR3 in its entirety is CASSLQVGAETLYF. The chain employs TRBV26 and TRBJ2-3, with TRBD1 as a possible D gene (5 bases). Read data end 1 residue before the CDR3 end; the end is taken from the germline J gene. This CDR3 comprises 14 residues. CDR1 is KGHPV and CDR2 is FQNQEV in the germline V gene (reference sequence). V lost 3 bases and J 1 base, leaving 8 bases between the germline ends.

This clone has more than one count but fewer than ten. Each gene name is a mouse one. The sequence runs out 1 residue before the end of the CDR3; the remainder is reconstructed from the germline J gene. The chain links TRBV14 to TRBJ1-6; D may be TRBD1 (6 bases). TRBJ1-6 is identified as an open reading frame with a role that is uncertain. This CDR3 spans 13 amino acids. Trimming took off 1 base at V and 9 bases at J, with 8 bases between the two ends. Germline V gene data show CDR1 as SGHDT and CDR2 as FRDEAV. CDR3 region: CASSFAGVSPLYF. CDR3 DNA (partial): TGTGCCAGCAGTTTCGCAGGGGTTTCGCCCCTCTAC.

As for this clone: Genes and germline come from the mouse. The CDR3 extends 1 residue past the end of the read, so its final part is completed from the germline J gene. This rearrangement joins TRBV14 to TRBJ2-3; 9 nucleotides align to TRBD1. CDR3 length equals 14 residues. CDR1 is SGHDT, CDR2 FRDEAV, per germline. V lost 4 bases to trimming and J lost 1 base; unmatched junction nucleotides: 1. This chain's CDR3 is CASSRQGGAETLYF. Incomplete CDR3 DNA: TGTGCCAGCAGTCGACAGGGGGGTGCAGAAACGCTGTAT.

With respect to this clone: Genes and germline are mouse. The CDR3 end falls 1 residue outside the read, so it is completed with the germline J gene. The identical CDR3 is also encoded by other nucleotide sequences in the sample. V usage is TRBV26 and J usage is TRBJ1-6; no reliable D call. TRBJ1-6 is marked as an open reading frame, function uncertain. Trimming removed 2 bases at V and 5 bases at J, with 1 base between. Germline V gene data show CDR1 as KGHPV and CDR2 as FQNQEV (reference sequence). The CDR3 has 12 residues. The CDR3 reads CASSLNNSPLYF. The DNA read from the CDR3 is TGTGCCAGCAGTCTGAATAATTCGCCCCTCTAC.

This clone was counted a few times. Mouse germline and gene names are used. Here the CDR3 reads CASSPRGMREQYF. The covered CDR3 bases are TGTGCCAGCTCCCCGCGGGGGATGAGAGAACAGTAC. The V gene is TRBV12-1, the J gene TRBJ2-7; perhaps D is TRBD1 or TRBD2 (5 bases each). The missing CDR3 end, 1 residue past where the read stops, is filled in from the germline J gene. CDR3 length equals 13 residues. Between the trimmed V and J ends, which lost 4 bases and 7 bases, there was a span of 16 bases. Per germline, CDR1 SGHSN and CDR2 HYEKVE.

Comment on this clone: The gene names here belong to mouse. The read gets to within 1 residue of the CDR3 end, and the germline J gene fills in the rest. This chain joins TRBV12-1 and TRBJ1-2; possibly TRBD1 for D (5 bases). The CDR3 covers 16 residues. Germline CDR1 is SGHSN and CDR2 is HYEKVE. V lost 4 bases and J lost 0, with 17 bases in between. The CDR3 sequence is CASSPTRQPANSDYTF. The covered CDR3 bases are TGTGCCAGCTCCCCAACGCGACAGCCTGCAAACTCCGACTACACC.

About this clone: Mouse germline and gene names are used. The CDR3 bases that were read are TGTGCCAGCGGTCCGGGACTGGGGTCTAGTCAAAACACCTTGTAC. This gives the protein CASGPGLGSSQNTLY. The whole CDR3 region reads CASGPGLGSSQNTLYF. The chain couples TRBV13-3 to TRBJ2-4; 10 positions agree with TRBD2. Read data end 1 residue before the CDR3 end; the end is taken from the germline J gene. CDR3 length: 16 residues. V lost 7 bases, J lost 0 bases, and 8 bases stayed unmatched. Germline V gene data show CDR1 as NNHDY and CDR2 as SYVADS.

About this clone itself: All gene names here are mouse names. The sequence runs out 1 residue before the end of the CDR3; the remainder is reconstructed from the germline J gene. This chain joins TRBV13-2 and TRBJ2-1; the match to TRBD2 covers 9 bases. The CDR3 is 14 residues long. J gave up 0 bases and V 5 bases, and 0 bases lay outside the gene matches. The germline V gene encodes CDR1 NNHNN and CDR2 SYGAGS (reference sequence). The DNA read from the CDR3 is TGTGCCAGCGGGGACTGGGGTAACTATGCTGAGCAGTTC. It is translated as CASGDWGNYAEQF. The whole CDR3 reads CASGDWGNYAEQFF.

As regards this clone: Gene names follow the mouse nomenclature. The read terminates 1 residue ahead of where the CDR3 ends, so the germline J gene completes it. The chain couples TRBV5 to TRBJ2-3; D is perhaps TRBD1 (7 bases). The CDR3 spans 15 residues. V lost 0 bases to trimming and J lost 2 bases, with 9 bases between them. Germline CDR1 is LGHNA and CDR2 is YNLKQL (reference sequence). Incomplete CDR3 DNA: TGTGCCAGCAGCCAAGAGAGGGGGCTTGCAGAAACGCTGTAT. Translation gives CASSQERGLAETLY. The entire CDR3 protein reads CASSQERGLAETLYF.

Regarding this clone: Gene labels here are mouse ones. The read terminates 1 residue ahead of where the CDR3 ends, so the germline J gene completes it. The chain uses TRBV12-1 and TRBJ1-1; D call uncertain. The CDR3 totals 12 residues. Per germline, CDR1 SGHSN and CDR2 HYEKVE. Trimming took off 2 bases at V and 1 base at J, with 4 bases between the two ends. CDR3 residues: CASSQRNTEVFF. CDR3 bases read: TGTGCCAGCTCTCAAAGGAACACAGAAGTCTTC.

This clone was observed a single time. Gene and germline names: mouse. The sequenced fragment ends 1 residue before the CDR3 boundary, so the rest is inferred from the germline J gene. The rearrangement links TRBV31 to TRBJ2-1; D uncertain. This CDR3 has 14 amino acids. CDR1 and CDR2 (germline): GKSSPN, SITVG. Trimming removed 0 bases at V and 0 bases at J, with 6 bases between. Partial CDR3 DNA: TGTGCCTGGAGTCTAGGATATAACTATGCTGAGCAGTTC. Its translation: CAWSLGYNYAEQF. The whole CDR3 protein is CAWSLGYNYAEQFF.

Worth noting for this clone: Gene names refer to mouse genes. The CDR3 goes on 1 residue after the read ends, and that part is filled in from the germline J gene. This chain links TRBV12-1 with TRBJ2-4; 12 nucleotides align to TRBD2. In germline, CDR1 is SGHSN, CDR2 HYEKVE. V was pared by 2 bases and J by 7 bases, with 3 bases of the junction left unmatched. This CDR3 spans 14 amino acids. The CDR3 DNA, read in part, is TGTGCCAGCTCTCGCGGACTGGGGGGGTACACCTTGTAC. This encodes CASSRGLGGYTLY. The full-length CDR3 reads as CASSRGLGGYTLYF.

In the case of this clone: Gene names refer to mouse genes. From the germline J gene comes the end of the CDR3, since the read stops 1 residue before it. The chain employs TRBV3 and TRBJ1-1; the D is unclear. Trimming removed 6 bases at V and 6 bases at J, with 8 bases between. The CDR3 totals 11 residues. Germline CDR1 is SNHLY and CDR2 is FYNGKV (reference sequence). This CDR3 is CASSQRAEVFF. Incomplete CDR3 DNA: TGTGCCAGCAGTCAAAGGGCAGAAGTCTTC.